This T cell receptor beta chain was identified during a study of OX40 agonist ivuxolimab in advanced cancers. General notes on the study: The costimulatory receptor OX40 (CD134) was targeted by ivuxolimab, a fully human IgG2 agonistic monoclonal antibody. Intravenous ivuxolimab was administered to patients every 2 weeks at six dose levels: 0.01, 0.1, 0.3, 1.5, 3 and 10 mg/kg. Among the roughly 50 dose-escalation patients, about 20 had hepatocellular carcinoma, some 15 melanoma, 9 renal cell carcinoma and 9 head and neck cancer. A male proportion of roughly 80% and a mean age of around 60 years, ranging from about 20 to 79, were recorded for the dose-escalation cohort. Prior anti-PD-1, anti-PD-L1 or anti-CTLA-4 therapy was permitted, and approximately 40% of dose-escalation patients had received checkpoint inhibitors. Three dose-escalation patients achieved partial responses, one with hepatocellular carcinoma and two with cutaneous melanoma. Peripheral TCRbeta sequencing aimed to test whether ivuxolimab altered TCR sequence diversity and caused clonal T-cell expansion. The monotherapy dose-escalation portion (N = 52 patients) of the phase I ivuxolimab trial is reported in the paper. The study at large found these results: After ivuxolimab, more expanded clones were found on average in CD8+ T cells than in CD4+ T cells. Partial responders in the 0.1-3.0 mg/kg groups had among the lowest normalized peripheral clonal expansion, especially among CD8+ T cells. Low levels of normalized T-cell clonal expansion were also seen in some patients who did not respond. At doses from 0.1 to 3.0 mg/kg, clonal expansion was seen in both CD4+ and CD8+ blood T cells between baseline and week 6. The antigen specificity of the clonally expanded peripheral T cells was not determined.

Note on this clone: This receptor's antigen is unknown. No clone much larger than this one lies a single base away; base qualities are absent.

The junction shows trimming of 3 bases on V and 5 bases on J, and the gene matches do not reach 6 bases of it. The germline V gene supplies CDR1 WSHSY and CDR2 SAAADI. There are 15 amino acids in the CDR3, from cysteine to phenylalanine inclusive. Just CDR3 DNA is preserved here, 45 bases in frame from base 1. Genomic DNA was extracted from sorted cells for sequencing of the TCRbeta CDR3 region. The immunoSEQ Assay was used for sequencing of TCRbeta CDR3 regions. This is the immuneACCESS table as TCRdb keeps it, with only in-frame sequences that have V and J called. A part of the clones is gone; compared with another copy, unresolved V genes explain less than half, and the rest is unexplained. The sample records over 30,000 clones, less than 85% of which are singletons. The top ten constitute about 1.8% of the sample. The trial excluded patients who had a history of autoimmune disease or who were on systemic immunosuppression. Peripheral blood for TCR sequencing was collected from all dose cohorts at baseline, on cycle 4 day 1, and on cycle 7 day 1. The samples were taken from a phase I, first-in-human, multicenter, open-label dose-escalation trial of ivuxolimab. Adults with locally advanced or metastatic melanoma, renal cell, hepatocellular, or head and neck squamous cell carcinoma were enrolled in the trial. Before TCR sequencing, CD4+ and CD8+ T cells were separately sorted from peripheral blood.

Recombination joined TRBV10-2 with TRBJ1-5; 8 central bases correspond to TRBD1. This TCR was sampled from an adult with an advanced solid tumor such as melanoma, head and neck, liver or kidney cancer. The material sequenced was CD4+ or CD8+ T cells sorted from blood, taken in a trial of the OX40 agonist ivuxolimab. The DNA reads as follows: TGCGCCAGCAGTGATGGCAGGGGGCCAGATCAGCCCCAGCATTTT. Its product reads: CASSDGRGPDQPQHF.